Following are 15 T cell receptor beta chains from one sample sequenced in a study of T-cell reconstitution after alpha-beta-depleted transplantation in children. Unique molecular identifiers featured in how the TCRbeta library was prepared. TCRdb re-derived calls from the PCR reads in MiXCR, one entry per CDR3 protein. The sample comprises hundreds of thousands of distinct CDR3 sequences, roughly 10% of which are singletons, and 2% to 2.5% rests with the top ten. The sample was PBMCs, taken before TCRalphabeta/CD19-depleted stem cell transplant. The receptors come from a child aged 2-15 years with inherited bone marrow failure, due to receive a stem cell transplant.

This clonotype was seen many times. The rearrangement joins TRBV5-1 to TRBJ2-5, with TRBD1 matching over 7 bases. V shed 1 base and J 3 bases; nucleotides not matched to a gene: 6. The CDR3 covers 15 residues. Germline assignment: CDR1 SGHRS and CDR2 YFSETQ. The CDR3 nucleotides read TGCGCCAGCAGCTTGAGAACAGGGGCAGAAGAGACCCAGTACTTC. Its translation: CASSLRTGAEETQYF.

This chain links TRBV6-2 or TRBV6-3 with TRBJ2-7, with D unclear. Germline lookup yields CDR1 MNHEY and CDR2 SVGEGT. The CDR3 length is 16 residues. V lost 5 bases and J lost 2, with 19 bases in between. The chain's CDR3 is CASSRYLGLNAYEQYF. The CDR3 DNA follows: TGTGCCAGCAGTCGTTACTTAGGTCTGAACGCCTACGAGCAGTACTTC.

Many counts were recorded for this clonotype. CDR3 sequence: CASGEYRGEQFF. In DNA form, the CDR3 reads TGTGCCAGCGGGGAATACAGGGGAGAGCAGTTCTTC. V usage is TRBV27 and J usage is TRBJ2-1, with 7 bases fitting TRBD1. This CDR3 is built from 12 residues. Germline V gives CDR1 MNHEY, CDR2 SMNVEV (reference sequence). After removal of 8 bases from V and 10 bases from J, the junction contained 8 bases not matched to a gene.

This clonotype has only a few counts. The chain is built from TRBV5-5 and TRBJ1-6, with unresolved D. V was trimmed by 3 bases and J by 4 bases, leaving 14 bases between them. Germline V CDR1 and CDR2: SGHKS, YYEKEE (reference sequence). The CDR3 spans 16 residues. Written as DNA, the CDR3 is TGTGCCAGCAGCTACGGAAGACCCTTATATAATTCACCCCTCCACTTT. It codes for CASSYGRPLYNSPLHF.

The rearrangement joins TRBV28 to TRBJ2-3; 8 bases match TRBD2. The CDR3 totals 16 residues. Germline loops: CDR1 MDHEN, CDR2 SYDVKM. V lost 5 bases, J lost 3 bases, and 10 bases stayed unmatched. The CDR3 spells CASSPGRGRMTDTQYF. CDR3 nucleotide sequence: TGTGCCAGCAGTCCAGGCCGCGGGAGGATGACAGATACGCAGTATTTT.

Comment on this clonotype: This sequence may be a read error, since a much larger clone differs from it by one base. Since the CDR3 does not end with the conserved phenylalanine or tryptophan, this likely comes from a read error. The chain is built from TRBV10-3 and TRBJ1-1, with D possibly TRBD1 on 6 matching bases. Trimming stripped 9 bases from V and 4 bases from J, with 15 bases between. From germline, CDR1 is ENHRY and CDR2 SYGVKD. The CDR3 is made up of 13 amino acids. CDR3 loop: CAIQEGGGTEAFV. The DNA for the CDR3 is TGTGCCATACAGGAGGGAGGGGGCACTGAAGCTTTCGTT.

Ten or more counts support this clonotype. The rearrangement uses TRBV6-5 and TRBJ2-5; 12 bases map to TRBD1. Germline lookup yields CDR1 MNHEY and CDR2 SVGAGI. The CDR3 contains 15 residues. The V and J ends lost 2 bases and 5 bases, in that order; junction bases with no gene match: 3. CDR3 DNA: TGTGCCAGCAGTTACCCGGGACAGGGGGCCGAGACCCAGTACTTC. This sequence encodes CASSYPGQGAETQYF.

This clonotype was seen more than once but under ten times. The J gene is TRBJ2-4, the V gene TRBV5-3, with TRBD2 identical over 10 bases. TRBV5-3 is filed as an ORF, its function uncertain. The trim removed 10 bases at V and 9 bases at J, leaving 16 bases unmatched. There are 15 residues in the CDR3. Here the CDR3 DNA reads TGTGCCCCAAGCTTCGCTAGCGGGAGAAGGGGCATTCAGTACTTC. Translation: CAPSFASGRRGIQYF.

In its sample, this clonotype was seen a few times. The gene calls are TRBV10-2 and TRBJ2-1; 12 positions agree with TRBD2. Trimming at V came to 10 bases and at J to 5 bases, leaving 3 bases not matched to a gene. The CDR3 has 13 residues. The V gene's germline CDR1 is WSHSY and CDR2 SAAADI. As DNA, the CDR3 is TGCGCCACCAGGACTAGCGGGGACAATGAGCAGTTCTTC. Protein: CATRTSGDNEQFF.

The gene calls are TRBV4-3 and TRBJ2-1; 7 positions agree with TRBD2. The length of the CDR3 is 16 residues. The junction had 11 bases not matched to a gene; V was cut back by 1 base and J by 8 bases. Germline values: CDR1 LGHNA, CDR2 YSLEER. CDR3 in DNA: TGCGCCAGCAGCCAAGGGGAAGGCCCCCGGGGGGATGAGCAGTTCTTC. Its translation: CASSQGEGPRGDEQFF.

This clonotype was detected many times. The genes are TRBV7-9 and TRBJ2-5, with D possibly being TRBD1 (6 bases). Germline loops: CDR1 SEHNR, CDR2 FQNEAQ (reference sequence). This CDR3 is 15 amino acids long. V was pared by 7 bases and J by 4 bases, with 19 bases between. The CDR3 is CASTVSRGASETQYF. The CDR3 coding sequence is TGTGCCAGCACCGTTAGCAGGGGCGCATCAGAGACCCAGTACTTC. Full variable domain (rest looked up from reference TRBV7-9 and TRBJ2-5): DTGVSQNPRHKITKRGQNVTFRCDPISEHNRLYWYRQTLGQGPEFLTYFQNEAQLEKSRLLSDRFSAERPKGSFSTLEIQRTEQGDSAMYLCASTVSRGASETQYFGPGTRLLVL.

The V gene is TRBV7-6, the J gene TRBJ2-3; TRBD2 matches 12 bases. The CDR3 runs 17 residues. Germline loops: CDR1 SGHVS, CDR2 FNYEAQ. Trimming at V came to 4 bases and at J to 3 bases, leaving 8 bases not matched to a gene. This CDR3 is CASSSRRTSGVTDTQYF. For the CDR3, the DNA is TGTGCCAGCAGCTCCCGACGGACTAGCGGGGTTACAGATACGCAGTATTTT. The whole variable domain, filled in from reference TRBV7-6 and TRBJ2-3, reads GAGVSQSPRYKVTKRGQDVALRCDPISGHVSLYWYRQALGQGPEFLTYFNYEAQQDKSGLPNDRFSAERPEGSISTLTIQRTEQRDSAMYRCASSSRRTSGVTDTQYFGPGTRLTVL.

At least ten counts were recorded for this clonotype. J is TRBJ1-1 and V is TRBV19; 7 bases align to TRBD1. The V gene end was trimmed by 3 bases and the J gene end by 4 bases; junction bases not matched to a gene: 2. The germline V gene encodes CDR1 LNHDA and CDR2 SQIVND (reference sequence). There are 13 residues in the CDR3. As DNA, the CDR3 is TGTGCCAGTAGTATCACAGGGGCCACTGAAGCTTTCTTT. Protein product: CASSITGATEAFF.

In its sample, this clonotype was seen a few times. The chain couples TRBV20-1 to TRBJ1-4; D is possibly TRBD1 (5 bases). From germline, CDR1 is DFQATT and CDR2 SNEGSKA (reference sequence). V lost 1 base and J lost 6, with 12 bases in between. The CDR3 length is 14 residues. CDR3 bases: TGCAGTGCTAGAGGCTCAAGGGGATATGAAAAACTGTTTTTT. Its protein product is CSARGSRGYEKLFF.

This clonotype was observed a handful of times. The gene calls are TRBV27 and TRBJ2-7, with 9 bases matching TRBD1. The J segment lost 2 bases and the V segment lost 5 bases, leaving 10 bases of the junction unmatched. The CDR3 consists of 16 residues. CDR1 and CDR2 (germline): MNHEY, SMNVEV (reference sequence). Here the CDR3 DNA reads TGTGCCAGCAGTCATCTCTCCGGGACAGGGACCTACGAGCAGTACTTC. Translated, it gives CASSHLSGTGTYEQYF.